Reported below is one TCR beta chain. The sample belongs to a study of blood T cell repertoires in COVID-19. Study background: Spain, Italy and the United States supplied samples that represented acute and convalescent COVID-19. The cDNA or gDNA used as material had been derived from T cells, B-cell-depleted T cells, or PBMCs.

The age range of participants was about 18 to 95 years, with residence in about two dozen US areas. Donors in Cohort 3 who had recovered were those with two negative PCRs, healthcare professional clearance, or resolution of their symptoms. Sequencing used immunoSEQ multiplex PCR; TCRdb keeps in-frame clones, though not all of them. The table has about 160,000 clones, about four fifths seen once. The CDR3 is 15 amino acids. V lost 3 bases, J lost 5 bases, and 6 bases stayed unmatched. Germline V gene data show CDR1 as SEHNR and CDR2 as FQNEAQ (reference sequence). The receptor's source is a woman aged 55 to 70 who had recovered from COVID-19. Source material: PBMCs or T cells enriched from blood (not recorded which). V and J are TRBV7-9 and TRBJ2-2; TRBD1 matches at 7 bases. The CDR3 loop is CASSFYQGVTGELFF. The CDR3 DNA reads as TGTGCCAGCAGCTTCTACCAGGGGGTGACCGGGGAGCTGTTTTTT.